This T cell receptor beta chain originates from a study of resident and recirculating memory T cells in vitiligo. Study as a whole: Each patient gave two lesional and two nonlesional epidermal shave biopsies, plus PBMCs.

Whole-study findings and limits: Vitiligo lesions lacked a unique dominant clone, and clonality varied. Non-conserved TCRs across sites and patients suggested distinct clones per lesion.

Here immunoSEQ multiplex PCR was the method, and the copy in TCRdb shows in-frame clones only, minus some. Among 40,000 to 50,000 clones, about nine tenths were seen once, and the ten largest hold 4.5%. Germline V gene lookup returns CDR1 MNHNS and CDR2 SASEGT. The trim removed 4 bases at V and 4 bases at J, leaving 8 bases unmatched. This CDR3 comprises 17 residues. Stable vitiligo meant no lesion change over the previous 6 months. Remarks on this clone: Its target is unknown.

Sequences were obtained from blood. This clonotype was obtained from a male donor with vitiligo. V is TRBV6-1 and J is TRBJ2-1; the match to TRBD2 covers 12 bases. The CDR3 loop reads CASSARTSGVQYNEQFF. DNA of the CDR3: TGTGCCAGCAGTGCCCGGACTAGCGGGGTTCAGTACAATGAGCAGTTCTTC.